This T cell receptor beta chain was recorded in a study of T cell changes during pregnancy in multiple sclerosis. Generated by immunoSEQ multiplex PCR, the TCRdb table keeps only in-frame clones and is missing some. The sample records around 30,000 clones, around 90% being singletons. Trimming took off 0 bases at V and 4 bases at J, with 21 bases between the two ends. In germline, CDR1 is MNHEY, CDR2 SMNVEV (reference sequence). The CDR3 is 18 residues long. This chain uses TRBV27 with TRBJ1-2, with a tentative D call TRBD1 (6 bases). This TCR came from a female donor with multiple sclerosis, enrolled in a pregnancy study. The sequenced sample was CD8+ T cells from peripheral blood mononuclear cells, obtained in the third trimester of pregnancy. The CDR3 loop reads CASSLSIGGALYSYGYTF. The CDR3 coding sequence is TGTGCCAGCAGTTTATCGATTGGGGGGGCTCTCTATAGCTATGGCTACACCTTC.